This T cell receptor (beta chain) was identified in a study of spatial heterogeneity in lung cancer. Overall study results and limits: Circulating ubiquitous expanded tumor TCRs were observed more frequently at resection than at follow-up.

In TCRdb, the 5' RACE reads were re-called with MiXCR into one record per CDR3 protein. The sample lists some 35,000 distinct CDR3 sequences, around 7.6% occurring once. There are many counts of this clonotype. Its specificity is not known. V trimming: 0 bases; J trimming: 3 bases; junction bases outside the gene matches: 6. The CDR3 covers 19 residues. Described time point: blood at routine non-recurrence follow-up after resection. The J gene is TRBJ2-6, the V gene TRBV12-3 or TRBV12-4, with 12 bases aligning to TRBD1. The clonotype was recovered from a male donor with early-stage non-small cell lung cancer. This specimen consisted of PBMCs, obtained at follow-up. The CDR3 sequence is CASSLALGTGGVGANVLTF. Written as DNA, the CDR3 is TGTGCCAGCAGTTTAGCCCTGGGGACAGGGGGCGTTGGGGCCAACGTCCTGACTTTC.